A single sample is the source of the 28 T cell receptor beta chains below, sequenced in a study of T cells in Graves' hyperthyroidism and ophthalmopathy. RNA transcripts yielded amplified TCR beta CDR3 regions. In the first-round RT-PCR of the TCR CDR3, the HTBI primer set was used. MiXCR was run by TCRdb on the multiplex PCR reads, yielding one entry per CDR3 protein. The sample lists approximately 690,000 distinct CDR3 sequences; 20% to 25% were seen once. The specimen was blood. These receptors came from a man aged 25 to 45 with Graves' ophthalmopathy.

This clonotype was seen at least ten times. The chain combines TRBV2 with TRBJ1-4; D unresolved. CDR1 is SNHLY, CDR2 FYNNEI, per germline. The CDR3 has 14 residues. V lost 9 bases, J lost 8 bases, and 19 bases lay in between. The CDR3 is CASQTGSPQEKLFF. For the CDR3, the DNA is TGTGCCAGTCAAACGGGTTCCCCGCAAGAAAAACTGTTTTTT.

The rearrangement uses TRBV9 and TRBJ2-5; TRBD1 is a possible D gene (5 bases). The CDR3 has 18 amino acids. The germline CDR1 and CDR2 sequences are SGDLS and YYNGEE. Deletions cut 4 bases from V and 5 bases from J, with 27 bases between. The CDR3 loop reads CASSSLDTQGGVGETQYF. CDR3 bases: TGTGCCAGCAGCTCCCTGGACACCCAAGGTGGGGTCGGTGAGACCCAGTACTTC.

Regarding this clonotype: It may be a read error: a sequence one base away is much more abundant. The chain has TRBV28 and TRBJ2-7, with 10 bases identical to TRBD2. Germline loops: CDR1 MDHEN, CDR2 SYDVKM. There are 17 residues in the CDR3. After removal of 4 bases from V and 7 bases from J, the junction contained 16 bases not matched to a gene. Here the CDR3 reads CASSSFRTSGSSGEQYF. The CDR3 DNA reads as TGTGCCAGCAGTTCTTTCAGGACTAGCGGCTCCTCGGGGGAGCAGTACTTC.

This clonotype was recorded at least ten times. This chain connects TRBV30 to TRBJ1-5; no clear D. The CDR3 length is 13 residues. The germline CDR1 and CDR2 sequences are GTSNPN and SVGIG (reference sequence). V lost 0 bases, J lost 3 bases, and 6 bases lay in between. The CDR3 is CAWSVEPNQPQHF. The DNA of the CDR3 is TGTGCCTGGAGTGTTGAACCCAATCAGCCCCAGCATTTT.

This clonotype came up many times. The genes are TRBV4-1 and TRBJ1-1; D remains ambiguous. V was clipped by 3 bases and J by 1 base, with 12 bases between them. The CDR3 length is 15 residues. Germline V gives CDR1 MGHRA, CDR2 YSYEKL. The CDR3 sequence is CASSHRERSNTEAFF. The CDR3 DNA reads TGCGCCAGCAGCCACCGAGAAAGGTCGAACACTGAAGCTTTCTTT.

The V gene is TRBV9, the J gene TRBJ1-3; TRBD1 matches at 9 bases. Germline CDR1 is SGDLS and CDR2 is YYNGEE. The CDR3 contains 17 residues. V lost 0 bases to trimming and J lost 3 bases; unmatched junction nucleotides: 7. The CDR3: CASSVGGGTGYGNTIYF. The DNA of the CDR3 is TGTGCCAGCAGCGTAGGTGGGGGGACAGGGTATGGAAACACCATATATTTT.

At least ten counts were recorded for this clonotype. The chain is built from TRBV7-2 and TRBJ2-1, with 12 bases matching TRBD2. This CDR3 has 15 amino acids. V shed 1 base, J shed 7 bases, and the junction held 2 bases outside the gene matches. Germline loops: CDR1 SGHTA, CDR2 FQGNSA. The CDR3 region has the DNA TGTGCCAGCAGCTTAGAAACTAGCGGGAGGAATGAGCAGTTCTTC. Residues: CASSLETSGRNEQFF.

This clonotype has more than one count but fewer than ten. The chain has TRBV20-1 and TRBJ1-2, with D unresolved. V was trimmed by 2 bases and J by 8 bases, leaving 9 bases between them. The CDR3 length is 11 residues. Germline CDR1 is DFQATT and CDR2 is SNEGSKA (reference sequence). The CDR3 DNA sequence: TGCAGTGCTAGACCCGGGTTCGGCTACACCTTC. The encoded protein is CSARPGFGYTF.

A remark on this clonotype: A much larger clone lies one base from this, so it may be a read error. The rearrangement uses TRBV3-1 and TRBJ1-2; TRBD1 might be the D (5 bases). The CDR3 runs to 17 residues. The germline V gene encodes CDR1 LGHDT and CDR2 YNNKEL (reference sequence). The CDR3 spells CASGQGAVLRGTYGYTF. The CDR3 bases are TGTGCCAGCGGCCAAGGGGCAGTCCTCCGGGGAACCTATGGCTACACCTTC.

The V call is TRBV20-1, the J call TRBJ1-2; D gene ambiguous. The germline V gene has CDR1 DFQATT and CDR2 SNEGSKA (reference sequence). V was cut by 0 bases and J by 7 bases, with 12 bases left in between. The CDR3 sequence is 13 residues long. This CDR3 is CSARDRQSPGYTF. The CDR3 DNA reads as TGCAGTGCTAGAGATAGGCAGAGCCCTGGCTACACCTTC.

This clonotype was found a few times. The V gene is TRBV20-1, the J gene TRBJ2-7, with 11 nucleotides matching TRBD2. The length of the CDR3 is 14 residues. V dropped 2 bases and J dropped 3; count of bases not matched to a gene: 3. Germline assignment: CDR1 DFQATT and CDR2 SNEGSKA (reference sequence). Here the CDR3 DNA reads TGCAGTGCTAGACCCGGGACTAGCGGCTACGAGCAGTACTTC. It translates to CSARPGTSGYEQYF.

This chain links TRBV6-2 or TRBV6-3 with TRBJ2-5; no clear D gene. Germline CDR1 and CDR2: MNHEY and SVGEGT. There are 17 residues in the CDR3. The germline V and J ends were trimmed by 8 bases and 2 bases, with 24 bases remaining between them. The CDR3 is CASGSDLVLHMQETQYF. CDR3 nucleotide sequence: TGTGCCAGCGGGTCCGATCTCGTCCTACATATGCAAGAGACCCAGTACTTC.

The gene calls are TRBV5-5 and TRBJ2-7, with D perhaps assigned TRBD1 or TRBD2 (5 bases each). Germline CDR1 SGHKS, CDR2 YYEKEE (reference sequence). The CDR3 spans 14 residues. The V and J ends lost 2 bases and 5 bases respectively, with 14 bases between them. The CDR3: CASSFPEGRDEQYF. The DNA of the CDR3 is TGTGCCAGCAGCTTCCCCGAGGGGCGGGACGAGCAGTACTTC.

This clonotype was seen a single time. This chain joins TRBV9 and TRBJ2-1; D uncertain. Germline V gene lookup returns CDR1 SGDLS and CDR2 YYNGEE. V was shortened by 4 bases and J by 0 bases, with 14 bases between the two germline ends. The length of the CDR3 is 16 residues. CDR3 nucleotides: TGTGCCAGCAGCACCCAAGCGCTTAGCTCCTACAATGAGCAGTTCTTC. Its protein product is CASSTQALSSYNEQFF.

The rearrangement joins TRBV19 to TRBJ1-4; TRBD1 is a possible D gene (6 bases). The CDR3 is 14 residues long. Trimming left V 5 bases short and J 5 bases short, with 12 bases between. In germline, CDR1 is LNHDA, CDR2 SQIVND (reference sequence). The CDR3 here is CASSHRAENEKLFF. CDR3 nucleotides: TGTGCCAGTAGTCACAGGGCAGAGAATGAAAAACTGTTTTTT.

This sequence joins TRBV4-1 and TRBJ2-7; possible D gene TRBD1, 6 bases. Between the trimmed V and J ends, which lost 8 bases and 2 bases, there was a span of 13 bases. Germline V gene sequence: CDR1 MGHRA, CDR2 YSYEKL. CDR3 length equals 13 residues. The CDR3 nucleotides read TGCGCCAGCGGACAGACCGAAACCTACGAGCAGTACTTC. It specifies CASGQTETYEQYF.

The chain uses TRBV28 and TRBJ2-3; D possibly corresponds to TRBD2 (5 bases). The CDR3 spans 15 residues. V gave up 4 bases and J gave up 4 bases, with 15 bases separating them. Germline V gives CDR1 MDHEN, CDR2 SYDVKM. Here the CDR3 DNA reads TGTGCCAGCAGTTCCATGGTCCTGAGGGCAGATACGCAGTATTTT. Translated, it gives CASSSMVLRADTQYF.

In its sample, this clonotype was seen many times. The rearrangement uses TRBV6-2 or TRBV6-3 and TRBJ2-7; 10 bases are a match to TRBD2. CDR1 and CDR2 from the germline V gene are MNHEY and SVGEGT. V trimming: 2 bases; J trimming: 2 bases; junction bases outside the gene matches: 9. This CDR3 contains 17 residues. As DNA, the CDR3 is TGTGCCAGCAGTTACCCCATAGGACTAGCGGTAACCTACGAGCAGTACTTC. Encoded protein: CASSYPIGLAVTYEQYF.

This clonotype was observed a handful of times. J is TRBJ2-3 and V is TRBV5-1; 7 bases are shared with TRBD1. CDR3 size: 17 residues. Germline CDR1 and CDR2: SGHRS and YFSETQ. The V gene end was trimmed by 0 bases and the J gene end by 0 bases; junction bases not matched to a gene: 7. DNA of the CDR3: TGCGCCAGCAGCTTGGAGAGGGGGCCTGGAAGCACAGATACGCAGTATTTT. Its protein is CASSLERGPGSTDTQYF.

This chain joins TRBV5-4 and TRBJ1-2; 7 bases map to TRBD1. V lost 10 bases to trimming and J lost 0 bases; unmatched junction nucleotides: 6. This CDR3 region has 13 residues. Germline V gives CDR1 SGHNT, CDR2 YYREEE (reference sequence). In DNA form, the CDR3 reads TGTGCCGAGGGGGCAGACCCTAACTATGGCTACACCTTC. This encodes CAEGADPNYGYTF. The full variable domain, in which reference TRBV5-4 and TRBJ1-2 provide the parts outside the CDR3, is ETGVTQSPTHLIKTRGQQVTLRCSSQSGHNTVSWYQQALGQGPQFIFQYYREEENGRGNFPPRFSGLQFPNYSSELNVNALELDDSALYLCAEGADPNYGYTFGSGTRLTVV.

In this sample, this clonotype turned up a few times. J is TRBJ2-1 and V is TRBV7-8; possible D gene TRBD2, 6 bases. This CDR3 is built from 18 residues. The V and J ends lost 0 bases and 0 bases respectively, with 15 bases between them. Germline values: CDR1 SGHVS, CDR2 FQNEAQ. CDR3 sequence (DNA): TGTGCCAGCAGCTTAGCCGGTAGCGGTGAGAGCTCCTACAATGAGCAGTTCTTC. This encodes CASSLAGSGESSYNEQFF.

With respect to this clonotype: At one boundary the junction diverges from the germline segment, which might be a read error. This chain uses TRBV7-3 with TRBJ1-1; D is possibly TRBD1 (5 bases). There are 14 residues in the CDR3. CDR1 and CDR2 from the germline V gene are SGHTA and FQGTGA. CDR3 coding DNA: TGCGCCAGCAGCCAACGTGACAGTTACACTGAAGCTTTCTTT. Its translation: CASSQRDSYTEAFF.

At least ten counts were recorded for this clonotype. The chain couples TRBV6-1 to TRBJ2-7, with TRBD1 matching over 8 bases. V trimming: 3 bases; J trimming: 3 bases; junction bases outside the gene matches: 7. The germline gives CDR1 MNHNS, CDR2 SASEGT. The CDR3 runs to 15 residues. This CDR3 reads CASSDPGQGGYEQYF. CDR3 sequence (DNA): TGTGCCAGCAGTGACCCAGGACAGGGAGGCTACGAGCAGTACTTC.

The chain is built from TRBV6-2 or TRBV6-3 and TRBJ2-3; a weak D match, TRBD2 (5 bases). The ends were cut back, 0 bases at V and 4 bases at J, with 17 bases in the middle. Germline assignment: CDR1 MNHEY and CDR2 SVGEGT. The CDR3 is 17 amino acids. As DNA, the CDR3 is TGTGCCAGCAGTTACTCGGGCCCCCCGGGGTCGTCAGATACGCAGTATTTT. Translated, it gives CASSYSGPPGSSDTQYF.

This clonotype was detected ten times or more. V usage is TRBV18 and J usage is TRBJ2-3; D possibly corresponds to TRBD1 (5 bases). Trimming removed 0 bases from V and 2 bases from J, with 6 bases in between. Germline V gives CDR1 KGHSH, CDR2 LQKENI. The CDR3 contains 14 residues. The CDR3 sequence is CASSPPGLTDTQYF. CDR3 bases: TGTGCCAGCTCACCACCGGGGCTCACAGATACGCAGTATTTT. The variable domain in full, completed from reference TRBV18 and TRBJ2-3, reads NAGVMQNPRHLVRRRGQEARLRCSPMKGHSHVYWYRQLPEEGLKFMVYLQKENIIDESGMPKERFSAEFPKEGPSILRIQQVVRGDSAAYFCASSPPGLTDTQYFGPGTRLTVL.

This clonotype was counted at least ten times. The chain employs TRBV12-3 or TRBV12-4 and TRBJ2-2; 13 positions match TRBD2. Germline trimming cut 4 bases from V and 7 bases from J; bases unmatched to any gene: 6. The CDR3 loop spans 16 amino acids. This CDR3 reads CASSSGLAGVFGELFF. Written as DNA, the CDR3 is TGTGCCAGCAGTTCTGGACTAGCGGGAGTGTTCGGGGAGCTGTTTTTT.

CDR3 protein: CASSLMDRTDTQYF. CDR3 in DNA: TGCGCCAGCAGCTTAATGGACCGCACAGATACGCAGTATTTT. J is TRBJ2-3 and V is TRBV5-1; D is undetermined. Germline-derived CDR1 and CDR2 are SGHRS and YFSETQ. The V and J ends lost 2 bases and 1 base respectively, with 8 bases between them. This CDR3 comprises 14 residues.

This clonotype occurred many times. This chain links TRBV18 with TRBJ2-5; weak D call: TRBD1 (7 bases). Trimming shortened V by 3 bases and J by 5 bases, and 19 bases separated the two germline ends. CDR3 length: 16 residues. Germline loops: CDR1 KGHSH, CDR2 LQKENI. Here the CDR3 DNA reads TGTGCCAGCTCACCCCGGCAGGGGGGAGGAGAGGAGACCCAGTACTTC. As protein: CASSPRQGGGEETQYF.